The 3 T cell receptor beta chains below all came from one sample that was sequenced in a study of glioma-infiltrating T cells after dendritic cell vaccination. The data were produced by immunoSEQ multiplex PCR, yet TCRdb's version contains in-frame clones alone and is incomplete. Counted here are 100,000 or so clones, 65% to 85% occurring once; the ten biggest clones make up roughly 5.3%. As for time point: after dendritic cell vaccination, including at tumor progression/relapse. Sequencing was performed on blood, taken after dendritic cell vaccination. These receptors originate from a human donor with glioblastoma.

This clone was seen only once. CDR3 bases: TGTGCCAGCAGTCCAGGGACTAGCGGGATTCGGACCCAGTACTTC. This translates into CASSPGTSGIRTQYF. The V gene is TRBV27, the J gene TRBJ2-5; TRBD2 aligns across 13 bases. Germline V gene lookup returns CDR1 MNHEY and CDR2 SMNVEV (reference sequence). V dropped 5 bases and J dropped 7; count of bases not matched to a gene: 7. The CDR3 length is 15 residues.

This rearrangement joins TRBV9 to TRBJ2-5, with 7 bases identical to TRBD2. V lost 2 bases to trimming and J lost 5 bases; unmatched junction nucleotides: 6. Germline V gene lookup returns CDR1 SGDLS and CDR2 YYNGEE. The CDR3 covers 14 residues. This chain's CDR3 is CASSVGTTRETQYF. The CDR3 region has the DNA TGTGCCAGCAGCGTCGGGACTACCCGTGAGACCCAGTACTTC.

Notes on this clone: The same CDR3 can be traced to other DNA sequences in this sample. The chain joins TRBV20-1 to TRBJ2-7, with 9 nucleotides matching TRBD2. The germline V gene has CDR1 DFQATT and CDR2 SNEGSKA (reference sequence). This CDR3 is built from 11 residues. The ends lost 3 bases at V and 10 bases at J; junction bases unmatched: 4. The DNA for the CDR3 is TGCAGTGCTAGTGCGACTAGCGGACAGTACTTC. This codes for CSASATSGQYF.